This T cell receptor beta chain was found in a study of blood T cell repertoires in COVID-19. Turning to the study itself: Specimens from acute and convalescent COVID-19 originated in the United States, Italy and Spain. T cells, B-cell-depleted T cells, or PBMCs supplied cDNA or gDNA.

In the study's own analysis: Amplification of reference gene primers was used by the study to estimate nucleated cell counts. Sequencing was performed with immunoSEQ multiplex PCR; in TCRdb, only in-frame clones are kept and a portion is missing. That table gives V, J and clone size, and the DNA gave D and trimming. The table records approximately 150,000 clones, about four fifths of them present only once. This CDR3 is built from 15 residues. Trimming removed 4 bases at V and 1 base at J, with 14 bases between. CDR1 is SGHRS, CDR2 YFSETQ, per germline. The sample taken for sequencing was peripheral blood. This sequence joins TRBV5-1 and TRBJ1-1, with D perhaps TRBD1 (5 bases). The sequence came from a man between 65 and 85 years old with active or convalescent COVID-19. The chain's CDR3 is CASSQRLGRNTEAFF. The CDR3 bases are TGCGCCAGCAGCCAACGTTTGGGGCGGAACACTGAAGCTTTCTTT.